This section outlines one T cell receptor (beta chain) sequence together with its context. The target of this receptor is not known. Base qualities are missing; no much larger clone stands one base away. TCRbeta CDR3 regions were amplified from genomic DNA by means of the immunoSEQ Assay, a bias-controlled multiplex PCR. In the authors' own workflow: The number of nucleated cells in each sample was estimated from the amplification of reference gene primers within the assay. Sequence reads were collapsed and filtered to measure the absolute abundance of every unique TCRbeta CDR3 rearrangement. Productive Simpson clonality was computed per sample as the square root of Simpson's diversity index over productive rearrangements. Entries here come from immuneACCESS through TCRdb and include only in-frame sequences with V and J called. Some clones fail to appear in such tables; in the studies checked, an unresolved V gene covers under half of the shortfall, and the cause of the remainder is unknown. V and J calls and clone size follow that table, whereas D and trimming were derived from the DNA. The sample has approximately 22,000 clones on record, more than 85% of them singletons. The leading ten clones occupy 3.1% of the sample.

The source of the sample is a study of blood T cell repertoires in COVID-19 (TCRdb year 2020). Context from the whole study: Samples covering the acute and convalescent phases of COVID-19 were provided by collaborators in the United States, Italy and Spain. The prospective study material was composed of cDNA or gDNA derived from T cells, B-cell-depleted T cells, or PBMCs. Deeply sampled blood TCRbeta repertoires from subjects exposed to, actively infected with, or recovered from COVID-19 were included in the dataset. A freely available public database, intended as a resource for researchers studying the immune response to SARS-CoV-2, is where the repertoires were released. The samples were drawn from the first 160 participants of the ongoing ImmuneRACE study and from some 1,300 subjects provided by 6 global collaborators. A de-identified subject ID, COVID-19 status, age in years and sex were almost always included in the sample metadata. Where available, HLA class I and class II types were taken from metadata supplied by the sample provider and were not determined by assay-based typing. General findings and caveats noted by the study authors: The quantity of clinical and demographic metadata differed by source and by participant and was supplied without curation.

The collaborating institutions used their own protocols to collect whole blood in K2EDTA tubes. For TCRbeta analysis, collaborator samples were shipped as frozen whole blood, as isolated PBMCs, or as DNA extracted from either sample type. The germline V gene (reference sequence) provides CDR1 SEHNR and CDR2 FQNEAQ. The junction shows trimming of 5 bases on V and 4 bases on J, plus 12 bases between the germline ends. Taken from cysteine to phenylalanine, the CDR3 has 14 residues. Of the read, only the CDR3 DNA is kept; its 42 bases are in frame from base 1. The sequence was collected from a woman in her seventies with active COVID-19. The chain is assembled from TRBV7-9 and TRBJ2-1, and TRBD1 may be the D gene, going by 5 matching bases. Sequencing was carried out using peripheral blood. The DNA is TGTGCCAGCAGCGACAGAGGCGATTACAATGAGCAGTTCTTC. It translates as CASSDRGDYNEQFF.